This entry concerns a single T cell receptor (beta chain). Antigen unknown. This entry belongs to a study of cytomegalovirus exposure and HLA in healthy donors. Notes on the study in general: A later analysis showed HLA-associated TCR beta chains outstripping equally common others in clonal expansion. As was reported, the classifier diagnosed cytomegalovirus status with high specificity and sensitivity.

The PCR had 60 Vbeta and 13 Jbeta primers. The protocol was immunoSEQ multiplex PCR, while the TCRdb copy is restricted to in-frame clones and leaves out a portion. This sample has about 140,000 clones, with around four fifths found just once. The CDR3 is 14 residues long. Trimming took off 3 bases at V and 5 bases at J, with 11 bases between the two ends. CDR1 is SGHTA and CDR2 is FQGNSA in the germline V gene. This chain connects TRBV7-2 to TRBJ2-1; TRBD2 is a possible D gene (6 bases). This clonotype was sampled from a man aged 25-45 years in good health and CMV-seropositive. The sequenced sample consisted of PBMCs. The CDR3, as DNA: TGTGCCAGCAGCTTCTCTTCGGGGGACAATGAGCAGTTCTTC. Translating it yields CASSFSSGDNEQFF.